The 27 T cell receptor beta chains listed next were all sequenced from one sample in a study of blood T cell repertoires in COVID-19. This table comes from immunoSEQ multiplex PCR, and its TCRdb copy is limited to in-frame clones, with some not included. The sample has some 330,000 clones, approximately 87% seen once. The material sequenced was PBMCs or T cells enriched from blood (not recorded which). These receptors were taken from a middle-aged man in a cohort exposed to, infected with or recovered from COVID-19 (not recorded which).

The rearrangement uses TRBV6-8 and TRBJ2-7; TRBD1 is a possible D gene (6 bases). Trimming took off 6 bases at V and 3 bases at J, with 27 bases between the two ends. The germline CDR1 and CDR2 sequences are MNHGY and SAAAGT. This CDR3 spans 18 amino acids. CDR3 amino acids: CASRLYRQVTQRNYEQYF. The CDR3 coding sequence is TGTGCCAGCAGGCTCTATCGACAGGTAACCCAGAGAAACTACGAGCAGTACTTC.

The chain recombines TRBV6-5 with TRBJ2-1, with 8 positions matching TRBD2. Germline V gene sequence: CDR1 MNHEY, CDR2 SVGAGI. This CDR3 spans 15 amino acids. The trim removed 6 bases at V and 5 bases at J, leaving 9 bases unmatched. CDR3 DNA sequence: TGTGCCAGCAGGTCCGGGACTAGAGTTAACAATGAGCAGTTCTTC. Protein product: CASRSGTRVNNEQFF.

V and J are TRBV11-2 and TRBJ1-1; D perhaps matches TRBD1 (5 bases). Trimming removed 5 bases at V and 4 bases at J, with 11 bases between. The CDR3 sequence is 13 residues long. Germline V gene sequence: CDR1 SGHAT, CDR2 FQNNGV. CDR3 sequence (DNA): TGTGCCAGCAGCAAAGGGGCACTCACTGAAGCTTTCTTT. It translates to CASSKGALTEAFF.

The CDR3 DNA follows: TGTGCCAGCAGCTTCAGAACTAGCGCGCAAGAGACCCAGTACTTC. Amino acid sequence: CASSFRTSAQETQYF. V usage is TRBV5-4 and J usage is TRBJ2-5; TRBD2 matches 7 bases. Trimming took 2 bases from V and 2 from J; bases not matched to a gene: 6. The CDR3 contains 15 residues. In germline, CDR1 is SGHNT, CDR2 YYREEE (reference sequence).

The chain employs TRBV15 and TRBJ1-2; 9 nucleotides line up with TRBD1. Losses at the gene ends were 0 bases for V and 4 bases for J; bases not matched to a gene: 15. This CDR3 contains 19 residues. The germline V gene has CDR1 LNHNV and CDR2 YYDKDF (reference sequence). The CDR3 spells CATSRDSGTGRFYGYGYTF. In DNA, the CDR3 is TGTGCCACCAGCAGAGATTCCGGGACAGGGCGATTTTACGGCTATGGCTACACCTTC.

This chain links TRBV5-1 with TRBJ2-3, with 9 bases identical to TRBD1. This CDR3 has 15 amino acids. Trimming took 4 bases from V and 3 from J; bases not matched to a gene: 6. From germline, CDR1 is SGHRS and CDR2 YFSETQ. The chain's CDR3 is CASSVDRGRTDTQYF. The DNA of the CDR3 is TGCGCCAGCAGCGTGGACAGGGGTCGGACAGATACGCAGTATTTT.

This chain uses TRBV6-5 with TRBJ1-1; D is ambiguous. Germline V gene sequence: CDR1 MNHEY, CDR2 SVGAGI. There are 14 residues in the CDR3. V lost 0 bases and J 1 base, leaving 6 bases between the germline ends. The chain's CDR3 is CASSYSLANTEAFF. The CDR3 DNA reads TGTGCCAGCAGTTACTCGTTAGCGAACACTGAAGCTTTCTTT.

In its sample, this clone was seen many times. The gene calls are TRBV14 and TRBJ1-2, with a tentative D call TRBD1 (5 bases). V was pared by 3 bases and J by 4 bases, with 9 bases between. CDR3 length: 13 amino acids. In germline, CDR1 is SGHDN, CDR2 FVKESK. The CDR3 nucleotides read TGTGCCAGCAGCCAGGACATCTCCTATGGCTACACCTTC. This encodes CASSQDISYGYTF.

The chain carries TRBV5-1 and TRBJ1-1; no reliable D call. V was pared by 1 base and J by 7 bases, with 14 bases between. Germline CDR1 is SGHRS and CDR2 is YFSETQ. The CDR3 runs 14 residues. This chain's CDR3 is CASSLNGEGVEAFF. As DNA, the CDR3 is TGCGCCAGCAGCTTGAACGGCGAGGGAGTTGAAGCTTTCTTT.

Here the CDR3 reads CASSLLEQYF. The CDR3 nucleotides are TGTGCCAGCAGTTTACTCGAGCAGTACTTC. This chain uses TRBV28 with TRBJ2-7, with D hard to call. Germline values: CDR1 MDHEN, CDR2 SYDVKM. There are 10 residues in the CDR3. Trimming left V 2 bases short and J 6 bases short, with 2 bases between.

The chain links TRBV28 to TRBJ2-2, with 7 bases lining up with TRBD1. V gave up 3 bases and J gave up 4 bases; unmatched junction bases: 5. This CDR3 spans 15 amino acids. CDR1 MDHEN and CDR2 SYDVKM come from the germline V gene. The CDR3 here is CASSLKGGLTGELFF. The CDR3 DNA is TGTGCCAGCAGTTTGAAAGGGGGCCTCACCGGGGAGCTGTTTTTT. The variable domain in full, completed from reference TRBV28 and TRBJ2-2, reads DVKVTQSSRYLVKRTGEKVFLECVQDMDHENMFWYRQDPGLGLRLIYFSYDVKMKEKGDIPEGYSVSREKKERFSLILESASTNQTSMYLCASSLKGGLTGELFFGEGSRLTVL.

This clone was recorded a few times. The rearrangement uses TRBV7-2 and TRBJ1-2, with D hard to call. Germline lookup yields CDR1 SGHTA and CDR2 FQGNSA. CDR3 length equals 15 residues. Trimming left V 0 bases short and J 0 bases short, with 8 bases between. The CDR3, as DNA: TGTGCCAGCAGCTTAGCGGCCCCAGCTAACTATGGCTACACCTTC. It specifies CASSLAAPANYGYTF.

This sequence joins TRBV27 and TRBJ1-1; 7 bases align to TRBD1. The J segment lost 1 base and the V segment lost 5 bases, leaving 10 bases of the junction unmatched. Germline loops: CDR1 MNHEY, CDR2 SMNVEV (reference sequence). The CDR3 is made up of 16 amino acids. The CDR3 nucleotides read TGTGCCAGCAGTCCAAGACAGGGTCAGAGGAACACTGAAGCTTTCTTT. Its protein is CASSPRQGQRNTEAFF.

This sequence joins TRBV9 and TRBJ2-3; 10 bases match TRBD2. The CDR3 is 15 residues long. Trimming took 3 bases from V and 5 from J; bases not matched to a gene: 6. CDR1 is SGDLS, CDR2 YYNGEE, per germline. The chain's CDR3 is CASSASGSLVDTQYF. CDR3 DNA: TGTGCCAGCAGCGCTAGCGGGAGTTTGGTAGATACGCAGTATTTT.

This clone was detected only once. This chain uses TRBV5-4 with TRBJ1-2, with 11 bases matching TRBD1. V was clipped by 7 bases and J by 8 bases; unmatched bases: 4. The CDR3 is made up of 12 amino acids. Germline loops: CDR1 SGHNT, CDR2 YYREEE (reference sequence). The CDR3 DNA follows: TGTGCCAGCGGACAGGGGGCAGAAGGCTACACCTTC. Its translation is CASGQGAEGYTF.

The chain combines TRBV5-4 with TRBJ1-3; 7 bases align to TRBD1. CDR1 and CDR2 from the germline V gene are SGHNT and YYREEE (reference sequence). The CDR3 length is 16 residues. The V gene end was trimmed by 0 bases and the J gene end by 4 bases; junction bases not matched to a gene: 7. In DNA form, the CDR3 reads TGTGCCAGCAGCTTGGAATTGTCGGGACAGGGAAACACCATATATTTT. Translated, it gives CASSLELSGQGNTIYF. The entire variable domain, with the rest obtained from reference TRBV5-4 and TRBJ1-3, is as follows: ETGVTQSPTHLIKTRGQQVTLRCSSQSGHNTVSWYQQALGQGPQFIFQYYREEENGRGNFPPRFSGLQFPNYSSELNVNALELDDSALYLCASSLELSGQGNTIYFGEGSWLTVV.

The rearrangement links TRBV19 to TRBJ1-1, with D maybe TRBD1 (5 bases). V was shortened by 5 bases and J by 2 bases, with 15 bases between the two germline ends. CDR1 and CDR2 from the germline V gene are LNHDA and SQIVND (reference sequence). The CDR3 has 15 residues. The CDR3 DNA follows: TGTGCCAGTAGTCCAATTCGGGGGTTTAACACTGAAGCTTTCTTT. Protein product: CASSPIRGFNTEAFF.

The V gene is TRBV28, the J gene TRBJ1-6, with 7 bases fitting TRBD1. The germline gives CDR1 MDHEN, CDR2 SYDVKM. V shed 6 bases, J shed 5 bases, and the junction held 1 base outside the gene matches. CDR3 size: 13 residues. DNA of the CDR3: TGTGCCAGCAGGACAGGGAATAATTCACCCCTCCACTTT. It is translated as CASRTGNNSPLHF.

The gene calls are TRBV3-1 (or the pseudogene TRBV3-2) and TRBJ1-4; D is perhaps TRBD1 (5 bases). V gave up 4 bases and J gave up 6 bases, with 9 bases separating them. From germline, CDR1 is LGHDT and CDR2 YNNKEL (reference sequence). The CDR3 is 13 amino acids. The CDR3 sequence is CASSLQGYEKLFF. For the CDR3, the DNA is TGTGCCAGCAGCCTCCAGGGTTATGAAAAACTGTTTTTT.

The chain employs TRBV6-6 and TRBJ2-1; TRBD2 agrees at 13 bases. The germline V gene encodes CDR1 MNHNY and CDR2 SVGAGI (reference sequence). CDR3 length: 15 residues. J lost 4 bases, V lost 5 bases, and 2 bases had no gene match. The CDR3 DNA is TGTGCCAGCAGTACTAGCGGGAGGGGGTACAATGAGCAGTTCTTC. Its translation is CASSTSGRGYNEQFF.

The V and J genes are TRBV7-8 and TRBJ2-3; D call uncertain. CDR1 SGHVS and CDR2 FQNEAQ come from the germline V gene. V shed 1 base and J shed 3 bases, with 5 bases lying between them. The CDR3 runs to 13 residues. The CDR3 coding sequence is TGTGCCAGCAGCTTAGTTCTGACAGATACGCAGTATTTT. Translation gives CASSLVLTDTQYF.

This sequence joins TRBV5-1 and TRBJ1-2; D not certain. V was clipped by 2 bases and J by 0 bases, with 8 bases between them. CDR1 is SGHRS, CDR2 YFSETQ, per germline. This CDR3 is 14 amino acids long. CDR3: CASSFDRANYGYTF. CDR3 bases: TGCGCCAGCAGCTTTGATAGAGCTAACTATGGCTACACCTTC.

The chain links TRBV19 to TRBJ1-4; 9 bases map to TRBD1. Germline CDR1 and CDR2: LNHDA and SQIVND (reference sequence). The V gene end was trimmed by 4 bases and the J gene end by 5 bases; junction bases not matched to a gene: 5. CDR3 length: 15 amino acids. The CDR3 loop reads CASSSPGTGNEKLFF. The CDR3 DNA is TGTGCCAGTAGTAGTCCCGGGACAGGGAATGAAAAACTGTTTTTT.

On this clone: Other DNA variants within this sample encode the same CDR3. The CDR3 loop is CASSIEGGSSNQPQHF. DNA for the CDR3: TGTGCCAGTAGTATTGAAGGAGGGTCGAGCAATCAGCCCCAGCATTTT. The rearrangement links TRBV19 to TRBJ1-5; no clear D. The germline V gene encodes CDR1 LNHDA and CDR2 SQIVND (reference sequence). Trimming took off 3 bases at V and 1 base at J, with 13 bases between the two ends. This CDR3 has 16 amino acids.

CDR3 region: CASSLNRVADTQYF. CDR3 DNA: TGTGCCAGCAGTTTAAACAGGGTTGCAGATACGCAGTATTTT. The chain links TRBV27 to TRBJ2-3; the D gene is possibly TRBD1 (6 bases). Germline V lookup: CDR1 MNHEY, CDR2 SMNVEV (reference sequence). V lost 2 bases and J lost 4, with 10 bases in between. The CDR3 covers 14 residues.

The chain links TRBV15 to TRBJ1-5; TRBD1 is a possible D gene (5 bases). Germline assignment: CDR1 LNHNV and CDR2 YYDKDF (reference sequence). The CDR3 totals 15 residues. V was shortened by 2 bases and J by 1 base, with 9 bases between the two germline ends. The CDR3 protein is CATSRQRDSNQPQHF. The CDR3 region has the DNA TGTGCCACCAGCAGACAGCGGGACAGCAATCAGCCCCAGCATTTT.

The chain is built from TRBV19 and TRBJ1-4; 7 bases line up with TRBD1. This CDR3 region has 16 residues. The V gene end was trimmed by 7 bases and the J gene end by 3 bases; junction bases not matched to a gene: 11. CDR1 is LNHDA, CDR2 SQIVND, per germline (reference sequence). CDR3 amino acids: CASTPRGSIANEKLFF. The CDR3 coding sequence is TGTGCCAGTACCCCCAGGGGGTCGATCGCTAATGAAAAACTGTTTTTT.